This T cell receptor beta chain was obtained from a study of blood T cell repertoires in COVID-19. V was clipped by 3 bases and J by 4 bases, with 17 bases between them. CDR3 size: 16 residues. Per the germline V gene, CDR1 is MNHNS and CDR2 is SASEGT. Here immunoSEQ multiplex PCR was the method, and the copy in TCRdb shows in-frame clones only, minus some. The data hold 200,000 or so clones, with around 86% observed a single time. This clone was counted once. The rearrangement joins TRBV6-1 to TRBJ2-3, with D perhaps TRBD2 (6 bases). The sequencing sample was made of peripheral blood. The sequence came from a man older than 75 with acute or convalescent COVID-19. CDR3 sequence: CASSDPLVGRADTQYF. CDR3 coding DNA: TGTGCCAGCAGTGACCCTTTGGTCGGGAGAGCAGATACGCAGTATTTT.